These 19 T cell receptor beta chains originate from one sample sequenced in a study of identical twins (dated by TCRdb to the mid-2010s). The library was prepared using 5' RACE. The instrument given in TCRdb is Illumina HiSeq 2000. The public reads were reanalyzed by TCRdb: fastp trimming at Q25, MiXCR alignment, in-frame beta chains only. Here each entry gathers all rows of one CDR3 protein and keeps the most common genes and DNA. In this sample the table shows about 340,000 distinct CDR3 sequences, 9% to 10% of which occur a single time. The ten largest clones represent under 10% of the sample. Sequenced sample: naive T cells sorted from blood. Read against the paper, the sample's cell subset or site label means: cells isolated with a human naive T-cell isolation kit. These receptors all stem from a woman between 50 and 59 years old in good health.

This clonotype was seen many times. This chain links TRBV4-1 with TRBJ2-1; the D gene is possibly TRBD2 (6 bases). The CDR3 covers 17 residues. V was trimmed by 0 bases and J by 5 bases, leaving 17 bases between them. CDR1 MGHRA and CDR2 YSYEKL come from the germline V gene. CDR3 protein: CASSQEGTGLRNNEQFF. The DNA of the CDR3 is TGCGCCAGCAGCCAAGAGGGCACGGGACTTCGAAACAATGAGCAGTTCTTC.

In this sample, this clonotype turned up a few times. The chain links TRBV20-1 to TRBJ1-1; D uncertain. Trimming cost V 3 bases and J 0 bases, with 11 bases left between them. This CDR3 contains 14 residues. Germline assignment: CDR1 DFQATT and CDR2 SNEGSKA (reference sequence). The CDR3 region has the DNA TGCAGTGCTAGCCTCCCAGACGTGAACACTGAAGCTTTCTTT. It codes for CSASLPDVNTEAFF.

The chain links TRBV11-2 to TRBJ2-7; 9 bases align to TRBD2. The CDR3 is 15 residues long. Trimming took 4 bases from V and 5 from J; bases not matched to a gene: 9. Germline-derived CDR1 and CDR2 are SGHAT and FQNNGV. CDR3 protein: CASSSIRLAAHEQYV. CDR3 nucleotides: TGTGCCAGCAGCTCCATACGACTAGCGGCACACGAGCAGTACGTC.

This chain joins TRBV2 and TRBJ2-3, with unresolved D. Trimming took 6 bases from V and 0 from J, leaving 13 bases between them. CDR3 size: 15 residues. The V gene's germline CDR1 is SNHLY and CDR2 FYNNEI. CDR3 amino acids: CASSLKGQSTDTQYF. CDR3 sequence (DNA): TGTGCCAGCAGCTTGAAGGGCCAAAGCACAGATACGCAGTATTTT.

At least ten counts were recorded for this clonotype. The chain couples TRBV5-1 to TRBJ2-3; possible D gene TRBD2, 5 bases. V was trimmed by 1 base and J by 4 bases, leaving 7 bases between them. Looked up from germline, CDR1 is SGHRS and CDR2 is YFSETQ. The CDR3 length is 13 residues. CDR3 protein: CASSLNGADTQYF. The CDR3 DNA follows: TGCGCCAGCAGCTTGAACGGGGCAGATACGCAGTATTTT.

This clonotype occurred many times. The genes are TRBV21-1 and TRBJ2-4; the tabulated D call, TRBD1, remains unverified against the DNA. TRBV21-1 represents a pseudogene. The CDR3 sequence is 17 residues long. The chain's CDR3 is CASPMGADSLAKNIQYF. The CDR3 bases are TGTGCCAGCCCCATGGGGGCGGACTCTCTAGCCAAAAACATTCAGTACTTC.

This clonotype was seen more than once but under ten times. DNA for the CDR3: TGCAGTGCTAAAACCGGGACAGGGTGGACAGATACGCAGTATTTT. It translates to CSAKTGTGWTDTQYF. The chain recombines TRBV20-1 with TRBJ2-3; 9 positions agree with TRBD1. CDR1 DFQATT and CDR2 SNEGSKA come from the germline V gene (reference sequence). The CDR3 sequence is 15 residues long. Unmatched junction bases numbered 8, after V lost 4 bases and J lost 3 bases.

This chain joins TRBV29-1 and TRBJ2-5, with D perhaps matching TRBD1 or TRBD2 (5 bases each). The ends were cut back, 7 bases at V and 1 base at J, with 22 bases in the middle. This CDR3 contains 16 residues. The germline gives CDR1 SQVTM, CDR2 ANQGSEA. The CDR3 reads CSASGPDEGSQETQYF. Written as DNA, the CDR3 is TGCAGCGCCTCAGGGCCAGATGAGGGGTCCCAAGAGACCCAGTACTTC.

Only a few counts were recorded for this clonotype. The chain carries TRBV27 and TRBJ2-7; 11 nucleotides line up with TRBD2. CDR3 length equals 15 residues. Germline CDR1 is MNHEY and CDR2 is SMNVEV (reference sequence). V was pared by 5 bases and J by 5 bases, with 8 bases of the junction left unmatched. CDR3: CASSPRTSGLDEQYF. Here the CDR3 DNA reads TGTGCCAGCAGTCCACGGACTAGCGGGTTGGACGAGCAGTACTTC.

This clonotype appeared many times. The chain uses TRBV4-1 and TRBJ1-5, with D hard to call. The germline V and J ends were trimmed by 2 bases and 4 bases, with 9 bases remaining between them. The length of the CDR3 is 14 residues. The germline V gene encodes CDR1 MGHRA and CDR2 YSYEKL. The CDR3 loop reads CASSQPGRNQPQHF. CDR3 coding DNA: TGCGCCAGCAGCCAACCGGGTCGTAATCAGCCCCAGCATTTT.

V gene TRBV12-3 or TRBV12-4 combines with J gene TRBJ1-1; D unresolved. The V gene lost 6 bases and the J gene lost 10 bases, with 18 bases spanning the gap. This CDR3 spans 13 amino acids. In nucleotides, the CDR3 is TGTGCCAGCAGAACCCGGGCCGCCAGCGGAGCTTTCTTT. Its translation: CASRTRAASGAFF.

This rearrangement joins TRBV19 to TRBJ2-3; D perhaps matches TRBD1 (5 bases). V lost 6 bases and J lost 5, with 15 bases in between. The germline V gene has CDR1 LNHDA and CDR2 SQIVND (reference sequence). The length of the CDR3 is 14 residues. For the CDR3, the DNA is TGTGCCAGTAGCGAACAGGATGCCAGAGATACGCAGTATTTT. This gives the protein CASSEQDARDTQYF.

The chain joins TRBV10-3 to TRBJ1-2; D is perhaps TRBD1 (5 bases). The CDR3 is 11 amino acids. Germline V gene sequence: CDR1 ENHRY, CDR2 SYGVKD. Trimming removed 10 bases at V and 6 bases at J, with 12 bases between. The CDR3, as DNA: TGTGCCACCAGCGGGGGTAATGGCTACACCTTC. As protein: CATSGGNGYTF.

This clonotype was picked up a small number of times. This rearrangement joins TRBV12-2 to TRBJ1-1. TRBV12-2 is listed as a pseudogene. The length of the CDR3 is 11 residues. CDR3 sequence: CASRLGNEAFF. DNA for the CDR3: TGTGCAAGTCGCTTAGGCAATGAAGCTTTCTTT.

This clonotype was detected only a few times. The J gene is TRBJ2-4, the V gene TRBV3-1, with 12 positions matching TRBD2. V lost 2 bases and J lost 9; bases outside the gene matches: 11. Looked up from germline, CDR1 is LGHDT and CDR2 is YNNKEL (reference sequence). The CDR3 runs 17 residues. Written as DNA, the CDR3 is TGTGCCAGCAGCCAACCAGGGGGACTAGCGGGCCAGGCCATTCAGTACTTC. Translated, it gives CASSQPGGLAGQAIQYF.

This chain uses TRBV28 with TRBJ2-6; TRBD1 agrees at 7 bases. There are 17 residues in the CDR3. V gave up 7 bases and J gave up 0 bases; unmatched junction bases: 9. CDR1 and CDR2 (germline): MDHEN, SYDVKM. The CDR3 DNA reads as TGTGCCAGCATCCCGGGACAGATAATCTCTGGGGCCAACGTCCTGACTTTC. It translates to CASIPGQIISGANVLTF.

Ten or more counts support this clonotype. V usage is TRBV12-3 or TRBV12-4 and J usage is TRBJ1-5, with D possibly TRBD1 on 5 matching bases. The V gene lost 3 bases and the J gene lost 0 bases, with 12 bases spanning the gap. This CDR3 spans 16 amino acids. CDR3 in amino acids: CASSLADRYSNQPQHF. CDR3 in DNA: TGTGCCAGCAGTTTGGCCGACAGATATAGCAATCAGCCCCAGCATTTT.

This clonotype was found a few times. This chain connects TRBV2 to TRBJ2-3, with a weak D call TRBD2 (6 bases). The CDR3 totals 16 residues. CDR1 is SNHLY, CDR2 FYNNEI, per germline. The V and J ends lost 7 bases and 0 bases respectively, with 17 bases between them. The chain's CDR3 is CASKEFLARSTDTQYF. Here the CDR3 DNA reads TGTGCCAGCAAGGAGTTCCTAGCGCGTAGCACAGATACGCAGTATTTT.

CDR3 sequence (DNA): TGTGCCAGCTCACCACGGGCCCAGACCGCAGATACGCAGTATTTT. As protein: CASSPRAQTADTQYF. This sequence joins TRBV18 and TRBJ2-3; D is undetermined. The CDR3 totals 15 residues. Germline CDR1 KGHSH, CDR2 LQKENI. Trimming stripped 1 base from V and 4 bases from J, with 12 bases between.